These 19 T cell receptor beta chains originate from one sample sequenced in a study of T cell responses to AZD1222 COVID-19 vaccine. The data were produced by immunoSEQ multiplex PCR, yet TCRdb's version contains in-frame clones alone and is incomplete. This table has 150,000 to 200,000 clones, about 91% appearing once. The specimen was peripheral blood, collected 28 days after the second AZD1222 dose. The source is an adult who received the AZD1222 COVID-19 vaccine.

This clone has just a few counts. Other DNA sequences from this sample encode an identical CDR3 as well. The rearrangement joins TRBV18 to TRBJ1-2, with D possibly being TRBD1 (6 bases). Germline V gene sequence: CDR1 KGHSH, CDR2 LQKENI. V shed 3 bases and J shed 7 bases, with 9 bases lying between them. The CDR3 length is 12 residues. For the CDR3, the DNA is TGTGCCAGCTCACCCCAGGGGAGTGGCTACACCTTC. It translates to CASSPQGSGYTF.

J is TRBJ1-2 and V is TRBV7-9; D is undetermined. The V and J ends lost 5 bases and 3 bases respectively, with 10 bases between them. The CDR3 is made up of 13 amino acids. Germline lookup yields CDR1 SEHNR and CDR2 FQNEAQ (reference sequence). CDR3 sequence reads: CASSTSRDYGYTF. CDR3 DNA: TGTGCCAGCAGCACCTCTCGGGACTATGGCTACACCTTC.

The chain carries TRBV5-4 and TRBJ2-5, with 8 bases identical to TRBD2. Germline CDR1 is SGHNT and CDR2 is YYREEE (reference sequence). The trim removed 0 bases at V and 2 bases at J, leaving 6 bases unmatched. The CDR3 length is 16 residues. The CDR3 here is CASSLGAGGPQETQYF. CDR3 DNA sequence: TGTGCCAGCAGCTTGGGGGCGGGGGGACCTCAAGAGACCCAGTACTTC.

The chain employs TRBV10-2 and TRBJ2-7, with D unresolved. The CDR3 extends over 12 amino acids. V dropped 3 bases and J dropped 3 bases, with 6 bases sitting between them. Per the germline V gene, CDR1 is WSHSY and CDR2 is SAAADI. DNA for the CDR3: TGCGCCAGCAGTGAACAGAGCTACGAGCAGTACTTC. Translating it yields CASSEQSYEQYF.

J is TRBJ2-1 and V is TRBV15; D is unclear. V lost 0 bases and J 8 bases, leaving 11 bases between the germline ends. This CDR3 has 14 amino acids. Germline CDR1 reads LNHNV; CDR2 reads YYDKDF (reference sequence). The CDR3 sequence is CATSREKGWDEQFF. CDR3 coding DNA: TGTGCCACCAGCAGAGAGAAGGGTTGGGATGAGCAGTTCTTC.

This rearrangement joins TRBV7-2 to TRBJ2-1; 7 positions agree with TRBD2. Germline CDR1 SGHTA, CDR2 FQGNSA. The V segment lost 2 bases and the J segment 2 bases; nucleotides outside the gene matches: 3. The CDR3 contains 15 residues. In DNA, the CDR3 is TGTGCCAGCAGCTTAAACGGGGGGACCTACAATGAGCAGTTCTTC. Protein: CASSLNGGTYNEQFF.

V gene TRBV9 combines with J gene TRBJ1-6; no firm D call. This CDR3 region has 15 residues. Deletions cut 0 bases from V and 6 bases from J, with 10 bases between. Per germline, CDR1 SGDLS and CDR2 YYNGEE. CDR3 amino acids: CASSVGARSNSPLHF. Here the CDR3 DNA reads TGTGCCAGCAGCGTAGGGGCGCGGTCTAATTCACCCCTCCACTTT.

The chain uses TRBV5-1 and TRBJ1-5; TRBD1 matches 9 bases. Germline V gene sequence: CDR1 SGHRS, CDR2 YFSETQ. J lost 7 bases, V lost 0 bases, and 2 bases had no gene match. The CDR3 has 14 amino acids. The CDR3 region is CASSLETGGQPQHF. The DNA of the CDR3 is TGCGCCAGCAGCTTGGAAACAGGGGGCCAGCCCCAGCATTTT.

V usage is TRBV5-1 and J usage is TRBJ1-3; a weak D match, TRBD1 (5 bases). Trimming left V 5 bases short and J 0 bases short, with 12 bases between. Per the germline V gene, CDR1 is SGHRS and CDR2 is YFSETQ. The CDR3 runs 15 residues. CDR3 residues: CASRSSGHSGNTIYF. CDR3 bases: TGCGCCAGCAGATCGTCGGGGCACTCTGGAAACACCATATATTTT.

V usage is TRBV10-3 and J usage is TRBJ2-7; 8 bases line up with TRBD1. The ends lost 7 bases at V and 3 bases at J; junction bases unmatched: 8. CDR3 length: 14 residues. Germline V gene data show CDR1 as ENHRY and CDR2 as SYGVKD. CDR3 bases: TGTGCCATCAAACCGACAGGGGACAGCTACGAGCAGTACTTC. Amino acid sequence: CAIKPTGDSYEQYF.

The rearrangement links TRBV18 to TRBJ1-5; TRBD1 matches at 7 bases. Germline V gene lookup returns CDR1 KGHSH and CDR2 LQKENI. CDR3 length: 15 residues. Germline trimming cut 4 bases from V and 7 bases from J; bases unmatched to any gene: 10. CDR3 DNA: TGTGCCAGCTCACGAGACAGGGAGGGAGGCCAGCCCCAGCATTTT. Translated, it gives CASSRDREGGQPQHF.

The rearrangement uses TRBV29-1 and TRBJ1-1; the D is unclear. With 2 bases removed from V and 1 base from J, the gap between germline ends came to 8 bases. The germline V gene has CDR1 SQVTM and CDR2 ANQGSEA. The CDR3 length is 13 residues. The CDR3: CSVEFRENTEAFF. DNA of the CDR3: TGCAGCGTTGAATTTCGGGAGAACACTGAAGCTTTCTTT.

The V and J genes are TRBV5-4 and TRBJ1-2, with TRBD1 matching 12 bases. V lost 4 bases to trimming and J lost 5 bases; unmatched junction nucleotides: 6. There are 15 residues in the CDR3. Germline loops: CDR1 SGHNT, CDR2 YYREEE (reference sequence). The CDR3 DNA follows: TGTGCCAGCAGCGGGGGACAGGGGGCCGGATATGGCTACACCTTC. Its protein product is CASSGGQGAGYGYTF.

The rearrangement joins TRBV10-1 to TRBJ2-7, with D perhaps TRBD1 (6 bases). The V end lost 5 bases, the J end lost 2 bases, and 10 bases lay between the germline ends. Germline CDR1 and CDR2: WNHNN and SYGVQD (reference sequence). The CDR3 sequence is 13 residues long. The CDR3 reads CASSWDKTYEQYF. The CDR3, as DNA: TGCGCCAGCAGTTGGGACAAAACCTACGAGCAGTACTTC.

Here the CDR3 reads CSASYRGVHNEQFF. CDR3 nucleotides: TGCAGTGCTAGTTACAGGGGTGTGCACAATGAGCAGTTCTTC. J is TRBJ2-1 and V is TRBV20-1; the match to TRBD1 covers 7 bases. Germline trimming cut 3 bases from V and 5 bases from J; bases unmatched to any gene: 7. This CDR3 has 14 residues. CDR1 is DFQATT, CDR2 SNEGSKA, per germline (reference sequence).

This clone was counted once. The CDR3 nucleotides are TGCGCCAGCAGCCGGAGCAGGGTCTACGAGCAGTACTTC. Translated, it gives CASSRSRVYEQYF. This rearrangement joins TRBV4-1 to TRBJ2-7, with a weak D call TRBD1 (5 bases). This CDR3 has 13 residues. V was clipped by 4 bases and J by 3 bases, with 10 bases between them. Germline V CDR1 and CDR2: MGHRA, YSYEKL.

This clone is a singleton in its sample. The chain combines TRBV4-1 with TRBJ2-7, with D possibly TRBD1 on 5 matching bases. Germline CDR1 reads MGHRA; CDR2 reads YSYEKL. This CDR3 spans 18 amino acids. The V end lost 1 base, the J end lost 4 bases, and 23 bases lay between the germline ends. The CDR3 DNA follows: TGCGCCAGCAGCCAAGCCTCAGGGATAGACGGGTGGGATTACGAGCAGTACTTC. Its translation is CASSQASGIDGWDYEQYF.

J is TRBJ1-4 and V is TRBV23-1; 7 nucleotides match TRBD1. TRBV23-1 is noted as an ORF with a role that remains uncertain. With V trimmed by 1 base and J by 5 bases, 7 bases remained unmatched. This CDR3 is 16 amino acids long. In DNA, the CDR3 is TGCGCCAGCAGTCAATTTTACGGACAGGACAATGAAAAACTGTTTTTT. Protein product: CASSQFYGQDNEKLFF.

This clone was observed a handful of times. J is TRBJ2-7 and V is TRBV23-1; 7 nucleotides agree with TRBD1. TRBV23-1 is an ORF; its function is uncertain. The CDR3 has 18 residues. J gave up 0 bases and V 6 bases, and 17 bases lay outside the gene matches. The CDR3 reads CASSRISTGTAPSYEQYF. CDR3 bases: TGCGCCAGCAGCCGAATCTCAACCGGGACAGCGCCCTCCTACGAGCAGTACTTC.